This T cell receptor beta chain derives from a study of PD-L1 blockade in urothelial cancer. The wider study: Anywhere from 0 to 3 prior chemotherapy regimens had been received by patients. Blood analyses occurred 3 weeks (second dose) and 6 weeks post treatment start.

The CDR3 sequence is 14 residues long. Generated by immunoSEQ multiplex PCR, the TCRdb table keeps only in-frame clones and is missing some. In the table there are 48,000 or so clones, roughly 80% of which are singletons. Time point indicated: peripheral blood 6 weeks after treatment start. The sample here was PBMCs, taken around atezolizumab (anti-PD-L1) treatment. This clonotype was obtained from a man aged 65 to 85 with urothelial cancer. The rearrangement joins TRBV12-2 to TRBJ1-1. TRBV12-2 is a listed pseudogene. CDR3 sequence reads: CASRSRSRNTEAFF. In DNA, the CDR3 is TGTGCAAGTCGCTCTAGGTCCCGGAACACTGAAGCTTTCTTT.